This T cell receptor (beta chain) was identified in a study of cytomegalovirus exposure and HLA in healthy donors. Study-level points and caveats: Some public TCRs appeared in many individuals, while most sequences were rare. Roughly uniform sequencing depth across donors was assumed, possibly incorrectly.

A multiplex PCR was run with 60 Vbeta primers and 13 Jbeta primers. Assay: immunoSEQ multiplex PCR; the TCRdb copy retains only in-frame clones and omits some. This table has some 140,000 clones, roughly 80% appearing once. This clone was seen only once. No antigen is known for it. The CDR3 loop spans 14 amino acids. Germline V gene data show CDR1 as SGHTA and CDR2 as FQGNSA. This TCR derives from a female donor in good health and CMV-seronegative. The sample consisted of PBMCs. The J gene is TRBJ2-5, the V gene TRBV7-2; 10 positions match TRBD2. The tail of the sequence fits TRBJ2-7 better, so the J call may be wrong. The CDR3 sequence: CAGDKREGLYEQYF. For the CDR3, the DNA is TGTGCCGGGGACAAGCGGGAGGGCCTCTACGAGCAGTACTTC.